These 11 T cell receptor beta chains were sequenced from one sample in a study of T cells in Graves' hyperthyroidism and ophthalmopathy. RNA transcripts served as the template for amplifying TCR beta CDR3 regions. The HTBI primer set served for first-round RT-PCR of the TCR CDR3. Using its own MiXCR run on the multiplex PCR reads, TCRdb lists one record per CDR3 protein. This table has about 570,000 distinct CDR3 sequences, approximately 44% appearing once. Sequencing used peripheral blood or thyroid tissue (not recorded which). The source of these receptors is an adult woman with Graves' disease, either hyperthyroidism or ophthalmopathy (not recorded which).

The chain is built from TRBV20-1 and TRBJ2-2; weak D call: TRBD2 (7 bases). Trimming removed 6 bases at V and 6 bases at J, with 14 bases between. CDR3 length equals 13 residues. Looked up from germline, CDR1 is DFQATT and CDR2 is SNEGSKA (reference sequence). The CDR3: CSAGGRVAGELFF. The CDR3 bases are TGCAGTGCGGGGGGGCGGGTGGCCGGGGAGCTGTTTTTT.

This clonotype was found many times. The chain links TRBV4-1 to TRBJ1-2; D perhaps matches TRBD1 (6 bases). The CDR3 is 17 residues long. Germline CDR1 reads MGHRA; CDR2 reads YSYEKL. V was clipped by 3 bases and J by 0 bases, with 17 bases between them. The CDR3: CASSQAGQGHANYGYTF. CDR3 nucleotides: TGCGCCAGCAGCCAGGCGGGCCAGGGGCATGCTAACTATGGCTACACCTTC.

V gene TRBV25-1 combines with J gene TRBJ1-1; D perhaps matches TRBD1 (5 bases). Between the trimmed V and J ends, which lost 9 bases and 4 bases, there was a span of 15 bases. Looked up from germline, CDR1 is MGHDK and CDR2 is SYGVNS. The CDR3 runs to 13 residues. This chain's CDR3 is CARGLRSATEAFF. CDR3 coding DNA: TGTGCCAGGGGGCTAAGGAGCGCCACTGAAGCTTTCTTT.

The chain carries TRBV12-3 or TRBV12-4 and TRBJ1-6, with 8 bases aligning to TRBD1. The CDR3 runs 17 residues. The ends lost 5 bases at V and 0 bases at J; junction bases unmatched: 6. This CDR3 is CASSRQGTSSYNSPLHF. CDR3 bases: TGTGCCAGCAGTCGACAGGGGACGAGCTCCTATAATTCACCCCTCCACTTT.

The CDR3 DNA is TGTGCCAGCAGTTTGGGACTAGCGGGAGGCTGGTCAGATACGCAGTATTTT. Translated: CASSLGLAGGWSDTQYF. The gene calls are TRBV28 and TRBJ2-3; 15 positions agree with TRBD2. The J segment lost 4 bases and the V segment lost 3 bases, leaving 5 bases of the junction unmatched. There are 17 residues in the CDR3. Per germline, CDR1 MDHEN and CDR2 SYDVKM.

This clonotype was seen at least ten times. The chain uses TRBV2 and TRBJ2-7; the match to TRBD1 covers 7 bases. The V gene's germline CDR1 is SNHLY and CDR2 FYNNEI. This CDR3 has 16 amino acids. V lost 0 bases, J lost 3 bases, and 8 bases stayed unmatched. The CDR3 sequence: CASSEAPGQANYEQYF. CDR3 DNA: TGTGCCAGCAGTGAAGCTCCAGGACAGGCCAACTACGAGCAGTACTTC.

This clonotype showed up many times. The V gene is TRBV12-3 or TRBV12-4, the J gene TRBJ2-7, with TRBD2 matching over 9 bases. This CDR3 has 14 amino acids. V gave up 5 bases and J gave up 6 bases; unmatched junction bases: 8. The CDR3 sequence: CASSETGTSREQYF. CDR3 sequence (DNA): TGTGCCAGCAGTGAAACCGGGACTAGCCGCGAGCAGTACTTC.

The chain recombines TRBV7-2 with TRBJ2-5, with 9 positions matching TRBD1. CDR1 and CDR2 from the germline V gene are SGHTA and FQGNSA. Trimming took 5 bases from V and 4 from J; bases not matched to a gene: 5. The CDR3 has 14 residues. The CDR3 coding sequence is TGTGCCAGCAGCGCCGGGACAGGGCCAGAGACCCAGTACTTC. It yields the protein CASSAGTGPETQYF.

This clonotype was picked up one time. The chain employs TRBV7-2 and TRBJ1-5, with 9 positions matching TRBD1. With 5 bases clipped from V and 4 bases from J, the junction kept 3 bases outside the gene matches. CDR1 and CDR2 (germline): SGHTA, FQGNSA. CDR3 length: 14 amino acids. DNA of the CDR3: TGTGCCAGCAGCGGGGACAGGGTTAATCAGCCCCAGCATTTT. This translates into CASSGDRVNQPQHF.

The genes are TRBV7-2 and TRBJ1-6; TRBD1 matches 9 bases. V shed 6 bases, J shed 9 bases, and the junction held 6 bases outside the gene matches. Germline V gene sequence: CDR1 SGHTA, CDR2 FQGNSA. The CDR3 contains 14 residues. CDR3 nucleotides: TGTGCCAGCAGGTCTGGGACAGGGAGTTCACCCCTCCACTTT. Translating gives CASRSGTGSSPLHF.

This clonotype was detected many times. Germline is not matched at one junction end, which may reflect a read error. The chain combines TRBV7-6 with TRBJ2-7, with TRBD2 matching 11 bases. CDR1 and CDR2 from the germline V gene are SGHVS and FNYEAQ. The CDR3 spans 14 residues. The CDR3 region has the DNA TGTGCCAGCAGTTTAGCGGGAGGGCCCGGCGAGCAGTACTTC. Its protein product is CASSLAGGPGEQYF.